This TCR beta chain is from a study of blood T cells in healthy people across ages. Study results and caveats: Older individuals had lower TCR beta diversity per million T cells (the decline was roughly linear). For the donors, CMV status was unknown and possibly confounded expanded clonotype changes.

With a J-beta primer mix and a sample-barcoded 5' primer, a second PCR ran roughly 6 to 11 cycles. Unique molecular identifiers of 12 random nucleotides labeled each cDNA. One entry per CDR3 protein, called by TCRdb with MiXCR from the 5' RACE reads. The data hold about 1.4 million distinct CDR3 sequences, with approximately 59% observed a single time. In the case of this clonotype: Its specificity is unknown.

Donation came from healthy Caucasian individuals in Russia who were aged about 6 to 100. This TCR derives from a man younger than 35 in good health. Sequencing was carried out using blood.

The DNA of the CDR3 is TGTGCCAGCAGCCAAAGTACTAGCGGATACAATGAGCAGTTCTTC. Its translation: CASSQSTSGYNEQFF. This sequence joins TRBV3-1 and TRBJ2-1, with 8 bases identical to TRBD2. Per germline, CDR1 LGHDT and CDR2 YNNKEL (reference sequence). The CDR3 contains 15 residues. The V gene end was trimmed by 2 bases and the J gene end by 4 bases; junction bases not matched to a gene: 4.